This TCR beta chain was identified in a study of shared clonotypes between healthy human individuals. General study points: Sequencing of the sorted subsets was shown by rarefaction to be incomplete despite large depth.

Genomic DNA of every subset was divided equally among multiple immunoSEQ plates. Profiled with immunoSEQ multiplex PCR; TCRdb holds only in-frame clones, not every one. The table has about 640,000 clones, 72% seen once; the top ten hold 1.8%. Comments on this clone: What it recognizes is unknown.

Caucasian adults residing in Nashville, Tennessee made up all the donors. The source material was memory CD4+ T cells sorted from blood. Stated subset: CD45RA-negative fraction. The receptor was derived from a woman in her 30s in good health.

The CDR3 loop reads CASSVGTGRGAEKLFF. CDR3 nucleotide sequence: TGTGCCAGCAGCGTTGGGACAGGGAGGGGTGCTGAAAAACTGTTTTTT. The chain employs TRBV9 and TRBJ1-4; 9 bases align to TRBD1. Germline V CDR1 and CDR2: SGDLS, YYNGEE. J gave up 7 bases and V 2 bases, and 9 bases lay outside the gene matches. The length of the CDR3 is 16 residues.